The 10 T cell receptor beta chains below come from one sample, sequenced in a study of Graves' ophthalmopathy and Graves' hyperthyroidism. CDR3 regions of TCR beta were amplified from RNA transcripts. Investigators did first-round RT-PCR with HTBI primers, then second-round multiplex PCR. From the multiplex PCR reads, TCRdb called clonotypes with MiXCR, one entry per CDR3 protein. The sample includes about 1.1 million distinct CDR3 sequences, around a third of them seen just once. The sequenced sample was peripheral blood or thyroid tissue (not recorded which). Receptors were obtained from an adult man with Graves' hyperthyroidism.

The chain joins TRBV19 to TRBJ1-1; no clear D gene. CDR1 is LNHDA and CDR2 is SQIVND in the germline V gene (reference sequence). Deletions cut 7 bases from V and 1 base from J, with 13 bases between. The CDR3 covers 14 residues. CDR3 nucleotides: TGTGCCAGTATACGGAGGCAGTGGAACACTGAAGCTTTCTTT. Protein: CASIRRQWNTEAFF.

This clonotype occurred many times. The chain is built from TRBV6-5 and TRBJ2-5, with D perhaps assigned TRBD1 or TRBD2 (5 bases each). V lost 2 bases and J 2 bases, leaving 12 bases between the germline ends. The CDR3 runs to 15 residues. The germline V gene encodes CDR1 MNHEY and CDR2 SVGAGI. The CDR3 loop is CASSYDMGRQETQYF. CDR3 nucleotides: TGTGCCAGCAGTTACGATATGGGACGGCAAGAGACCCAGTACTTC.

V gene TRBV7-8 combines with J gene TRBJ1-2, with D tentatively TRBD1 (5 bases). The germline V gene has CDR1 SGHVS and CDR2 FQNEAQ. CDR3 length equals 13 residues. V dropped 8 bases and J dropped 8 bases, with 18 bases sitting between them. This CDR3 is CASGLRQGVGYTF. The CDR3 nucleotides read TGTGCCAGCGGGTTGCGGCAGGGAGTGGGCTACACCTTC.

CDR3 sequence reads: CASERQGGHPVNTEAFF. The CDR3 nucleotides are TGTGCCAGCGAAAGACAGGGAGGGCATCCGGTGAACACTGAAGCTTTCTTT. The chain employs TRBV25-1 and TRBJ1-1; 7 nucleotides line up with TRBD1. The CDR3 length is 17 residues. Germline V CDR1 and CDR2: MGHDK, SYGVNS. The V gene end was trimmed by 8 bases and the J gene end by 0 bases; junction bases not matched to a gene: 15.

This clonotype was found a few times. This chain joins TRBV11-2 and TRBJ2-7; D gene uncertain. CDR3 size: 15 residues. V lost 5 bases to trimming and J lost 0 bases, with 14 bases between them. CDR1 SGHAT and CDR2 FQNNGV come from the germline V gene. The CDR3 nucleotides are TGTGCCAGCAGCCGGAACAGTAAGAGCTCCTACGAGCAGTACTTC. This gives the protein CASSRNSKSSYEQYF. The whole variable domain, remainder taken from reference TRBV11-2 and TRBJ2-7, is EAGVAQSPRYKIIEKRQSVAFWCNPISGHATLYWYQQILGQGPKLLIQFQNNGVVDDSQLPKDRFSAERLKGVDSTLKIQPAKLEDSAVYLCASSRNSKSSYEQYFGPGTRLTVT.

About this clonotype: A read error may explain this, as a much larger clone is one base away. The chain combines TRBV14 with TRBJ1-2; D not resolved. The V gene's germline CDR1 is SGHDN and CDR2 FVKESK. This CDR3 has 11 amino acids. V dropped 0 bases and J dropped 7 bases, with 3 bases sitting between them. The CDR3 nucleotides read TGTGCCAGCAGCCAAGATGGTGGCTACACCTTC. Translating gives CASSQDGGYTF. Combining the CDR3 with reference TRBV14 and TRBJ1-2 gives the whole variable domain EAGVTQFPSHSVIEKGQTVTLRCDPISGHDNLYWYRRVMGKEIKFLLHFVKESKQDESGMPNNRFLAERTGGTYSTLKVQPAELEDSGVYFCASSQDGGYTFGSGTRLTVV.

This clonotype was found a few times. Mismatch with germline at one junction end may stem from a read error. The V call is TRBV14, the J call TRBJ1-6; D remains ambiguous. This CDR3 has 17 residues. Germline CDR1 SGHDN, CDR2 FVKESK. The CDR3 coding sequence is TGCGCCAGCAGCCAAGACGAAACTCTGGGCTATAATTCACCCCTCCACTTT. Translation gives CASSQDETLGYNSPLHF.

This clonotype was observed a handful of times. V gene TRBV19 combines with J gene TRBJ1-2; D remains ambiguous. The CDR3 is made up of 12 amino acids. CDR1 LNHDA and CDR2 SQIVND come from the germline V gene (reference sequence). Trimming cost V 3 bases and J 2 bases, with 4 bases left between them. DNA of the CDR3: TGTGCCAGTAGTATGGCCAACTATGGCTACACCTTC. Its translation is CASSMANYGYTF.

Many counts were recorded for this clonotype. This chain joins TRBV9 and TRBJ1-4; D not certain. V lost 1 base to trimming and J lost 2 bases, with 9 bases between them. CDR1 and CDR2 (germline): SGDLS, YYNGEE. The length of the CDR3 is 15 residues. In nucleotides, the CDR3 is TGTGCCAGCAGCGTAAGGTCCAGCACTAATGAAAAACTGTTTTTT. Its translation: CASSVRSSTNEKLFF.

The chain combines TRBV24-1 with TRBJ2-5; 8 bases fit TRBD1. The CDR3 runs 15 residues. V was pared by 4 bases and J by 9 bases, with 12 bases of the junction left unmatched. From germline, CDR1 is KGHDR and CDR2 SFDVKD. The chain's CDR3 is CATSEAGGRDQPQYF. In nucleotides, the CDR3 is TGTGCCACCAGTGAGGCAGGGGGCAGAGATCAGCCCCAGTACTTC.